The TCR beta chain under discussion was sequenced for a study of T-cell reconstitution after alpha-beta-depleted transplantation in children. Study-wide results and caveats: Expanded graft clones, several hundred of them, were reportedly the source of alpha-beta T cells about two months after transplant.

TCRbeta library construction was performed incorporating unique molecular identifiers. TCRdb redid the calling of the PCR reads with MiXCR, one entry per CDR3 protein. This sample carries about 830,000 distinct CDR3 sequences, around 15% of them seen once, and the ten largest clones take approximately 5%. To note about this clonotype: Its cognate antigen is unknown. A junction boundary mismatches the germline segment, possibly from a read error.

CDR1 is MGHRA and CDR2 is YSYEKL in the germline V gene. CDR3 length equals 14 residues. The sequences come from PBMCs, mostly from graft donor cells, collected 360 days after TCRalphabeta/CD19-depleted stem cell transplant. This clonotype was sampled from a male patient aged 10 to 17 who had a stem cell transplant for acute lymphoblastic leukemia, so the T cells may come from the graft donor. The J gene is TRBJ2-5, the V gene TRBV4-1; TRBD2 matches at 8 bases. The CDR3: CASSQGLGQETQYF. The DNA for the CDR3 is TGTGCCAGCAGCCAGGGACTAGGGCAAGAGACCCAGTACTTC.